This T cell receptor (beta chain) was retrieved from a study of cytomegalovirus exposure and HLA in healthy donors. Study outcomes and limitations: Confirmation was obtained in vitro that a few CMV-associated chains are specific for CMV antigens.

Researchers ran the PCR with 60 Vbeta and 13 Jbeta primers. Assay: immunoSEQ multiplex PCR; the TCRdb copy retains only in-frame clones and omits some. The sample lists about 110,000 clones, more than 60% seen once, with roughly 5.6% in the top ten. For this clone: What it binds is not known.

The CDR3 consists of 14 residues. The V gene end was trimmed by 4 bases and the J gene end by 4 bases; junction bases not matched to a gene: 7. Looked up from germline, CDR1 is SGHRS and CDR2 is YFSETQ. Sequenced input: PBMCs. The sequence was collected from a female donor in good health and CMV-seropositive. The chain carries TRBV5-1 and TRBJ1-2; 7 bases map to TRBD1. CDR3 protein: CASSGGQATYGYTF. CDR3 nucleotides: TGCGCCAGCAGCGGAGGACAGGCGACCTATGGCTACACCTTC.